One and the same sample provided the 28 T cell receptor beta chains below, sequenced in a study of Ad26.COV2.S vaccination and SARS-CoV-2 variants (dated by TCRdb to the early 2020s). The treatment or condition tag for this specimen amounts to: roughly 19 received Ad26.COV2.S at low or high dose, single or two shots; roughly 5 received placebo; per-sample allocation not given. Repertoires of vaccine and placebo recipients were sequenced from samples taken on day 63 after the first injection. The library was made by the immunoSEQ multiplex PCR assay. TCRdb obtained this table from immuneACCESS and retained in-frame rearrangements with V and J assigned. These tables miss some clones; where compared with another copy, unresolved V genes account for less than half of the shortfall, and the remainder is unexplained. For this sample the table gives some 290,000 clones, of which around 85% were detected only once. The ten largest account for approximately 2% of the sample.

Sequenced here: peripheral blood, sampled in a trial of Ad26.COV2.S vaccine versus placebo. The receptors were gathered from a person aged 18-65 years who received the Ad26.COV2.S COVID-19 vaccine or a placebo.

The chain is built from TRBV5-6 and TRBJ1-2; D is perhaps TRBD1 (5 bases). The V gene's germline CDR1 is SGHDT and CDR2 YYEEEE. V was pared by 2 bases and J by 4 bases, with 12 bases between. The CDR3 contains 14 residues. CDR3 amino acids: CASSFSGFSYGYTF. The DNA for the CDR3 is TGTGCCAGCAGCTTCTCAGGGTTTAGCTATGGCTACACCTTC. Using reference TRBV5-6 and TRBJ1-2 for the parts outside the CDR3, the full variable domain is DAGVTQSPTHLIKTRGQQVTLRCSPKSGHDTVSWYQQALGQGPQFIFQYYEEEERQRGNFPDRFSGHQFPNYSSELNVNALLLGDSALYLCASSFSGFSYGYTFGSGTRLTVV.

This chain joins TRBV28 and TRBJ2-1, with D perhaps given as TRBD1 or TRBD2 (5 bases each). The CDR3 is 15 amino acids. The germline V gene encodes CDR1 MDHEN and CDR2 SYDVKM. Trimming left V 5 bases short and J 5 bases short, with 16 bases between. CDR3 coding DNA: TGTGCCAGCAGTCCAATGTTATCGGGGCACAATGAGCAGTTCTTC. Residues: CASSPMLSGHNEQFF.

The J gene is TRBJ1-5, the V gene TRBV28; D not certain. Germline lookup yields CDR1 MDHEN and CDR2 SYDVKM. V was pared by 5 bases and J by 3 bases, with 20 bases between. The CDR3 covers 17 residues. The chain's CDR3 is CASSIPGNSLFNQPQHF. The CDR3 DNA reads TGTGCCAGCAGTATACCCGGGAACAGCCTCTTCAATCAGCCCCAGCATTTT.

V is TRBV7-9 and J is TRBJ1-1, with D perhaps matching TRBD1 (6 bases). From germline, CDR1 is SEHNR and CDR2 FQNEAQ (reference sequence). This CDR3 is built from 15 residues. V gave up 1 base and J gave up 1 base, with 10 bases separating them. The CDR3 DNA sequence: TGTGCCAGCAGCTTAGGGTGGGACAAGAACACTGAAGCTTTCTTT. Its translation is CASSLGWDKNTEAFF. Using reference TRBV7-9 and TRBJ1-1 for the parts outside the CDR3, the full variable domain is DTGVSQNPRHKITKRGQNVTFRCDPISEHNRLYWYRQTLGQGPEFLTYFQNEAQLEKSRLLSDRFSAERPKGSFSTLEIQRTEQGDSAMYLCASSLGWDKNTEAFFGQGTRLTVV.

V is TRBV25-1 and J is TRBJ1-6; no firm D call. Germline V gene data show CDR1 as MGHDK and CDR2 as SYGVNS. This CDR3 is 11 amino acids long. V was clipped by 4 bases and J by 13 bases, with 8 bases between them. The CDR3 DNA is TGTGCCAGCAGTGTCCCGATTCCCCTCCACTTT. The encoded protein is CASSVPIPLHF.

The V gene is TRBV27, the J gene TRBJ2-2, with D tentatively TRBD2 (5 bases). The germline V and J ends were trimmed by 6 bases and 1 base, with 12 bases remaining between them. The CDR3 consists of 15 residues. Germline values: CDR1 MNHEY, CDR2 SMNVEV (reference sequence). CDR3 residues: CASRPGEWNTGELFF. CDR3 DNA: TGTGCCAGCAGGCCCGGGGAATGGAACACCGGGGAGCTGTTTTTT.

This sequence joins TRBV3-1 (or the pseudogene TRBV3-2) and TRBJ2-3; D gene ambiguous. The germline gives CDR1 LGHDT, CDR2 YNNKEL (reference sequence). The CDR3 extends over 16 amino acids. The V and J ends lost 6 bases and 0 bases respectively, with 16 bases between them. The CDR3 region has the DNA TGTGCCAGCAGAGACGGACGGACCACTAGCACAGATACGCAGTATTTT. It encodes CASRDGRTTSTDTQYF.

V usage is TRBV15 and J usage is TRBJ1-2, with D possibly matching TRBD1 (6 bases). V dropped 1 base and J dropped 8 bases, with 17 bases sitting between them. The CDR3 contains 15 residues. From germline, CDR1 is LNHNV and CDR2 YYDKDF (reference sequence). The CDR3 spells CATSRGGDRIGGYTF. CDR3 coding DNA: TGTGCCACCAGCAGAGGGGGAGACAGGATAGGGGGCTACACCTTC.

J is TRBJ2-7 and V is TRBV7-2; no clear D gene. The CDR3 contains 12 residues. Trimming left V 0 bases short and J 6 bases short, with 6 bases between. Germline V gene data show CDR1 as SGHTA and CDR2 as FQGNSA. CDR3 in amino acids: CASSLAFGEQYF. CDR3 in DNA: TGTGCCAGCAGCTTAGCTTTCGGCGAGCAGTACTTC.

The rearrangement links TRBV24-1 to TRBJ1-2, with 8 bases identical to TRBD1. Per germline, CDR1 KGHDR and CDR2 SFDVKD. V shed 4 bases, J shed 6 bases, and the junction held 3 bases outside the gene matches. The CDR3 has 13 residues. CDR3 sequence (DNA): TGTGCCACCAGTGACATGACAGGGGATGGCTACACCTTC. This gives the protein CATSDMTGDGYTF.

The V gene is TRBV19, the J gene TRBJ1-1; 8 nucleotides line up with TRBD1. J gave up 5 bases and V 6 bases, and 14 bases lay outside the gene matches. The V gene's germline CDR1 is LNHDA and CDR2 SQIVND (reference sequence). The CDR3 sequence is 16 residues long. The CDR3 protein is CASSTRNGQGGTEAFF. The CDR3 bases are TGTGCCAGTAGCACTAGAAACGGACAGGGTGGGACTGAAGCTTTCTTT.

J is TRBJ1-5 and V is TRBV15; D is perhaps TRBD1 (5 bases). The CDR3 has 15 residues. V lost 4 bases, J lost 2 bases, and 12 bases lay in between. CDR1 and CDR2 from the germline V gene are LNHNV and YYDKDF (reference sequence). The CDR3, as DNA: TGTGCCACCAGCAAAGACCGGGGCGGCAATCAGCCCCAGCATTTT. This encodes CATSKDRGGNQPQHF.

The chain combines TRBV4-2 with TRBJ1-3; weak D call: TRBD1 (5 bases). The CDR3 length is 15 residues. V was shortened by 5 bases and J by 3 bases, with 14 bases between the two germline ends. Germline loops: CDR1 LGHNA, CDR2 YNFKEQ. This CDR3 reads CASSFTGGDGNTIYF. The CDR3 bases are TGTGCCAGCAGCTTCACAGGCGGTGATGGAAACACCATATATTTT.

This clone was seen a single time. The rearrangement uses TRBV5-1 and TRBJ1-1; D uncertain. Germline V gene sequence: CDR1 SGHRS, CDR2 YFSETQ. V lost 0 bases and J 2 bases, leaving 11 bases between the germline ends. CDR3 length: 15 residues. This chain's CDR3 is CASSLVAGVNTEAFF. Here the CDR3 DNA reads TGCGCCAGCAGCTTGGTGGCCGGGGTAAACACTGAAGCTTTCTTT.

The chain recombines TRBV6-5 with TRBJ1-3, with D unresolved. Germline CDR1 reads MNHEY; CDR2 reads SVGAGI. This CDR3 spans 15 amino acids. Trimming stripped 11 bases from V and 0 bases from J, with 17 bases between. CDR3 DNA sequence: TGTGCCGGGAGAGGACCACTCAGCTCTGGAAACACCATATATTTT. Encoded protein: CAGRGPLSSGNTIYF.

The V and J genes are TRBV2 and TRBJ2-7; possibly TRBD2 for D (6 bases). Per germline, CDR1 SNHLY and CDR2 FYNNEI. This CDR3 has 12 residues. Trimming stripped 6 bases from V and 5 bases from J, with 11 bases between. CDR3 sequence reads: CASRGLADEQYF. The CDR3 DNA follows: TGTGCCAGCAGGGGCTTAGCGGACGAGCAGTACTTC.

CDR3 DNA: TGTGCCAGCAGCTTAGGGTTCGCGAACACCGGGGAGCTGTTTTTT. It is translated as CASSLGFANTGELFF. The chain couples TRBV7-2 to TRBJ2-2; D gene uncertain. Germline V gives CDR1 SGHTA, CDR2 FQGNSA. CDR3 length: 15 amino acids. V was trimmed by 1 base and J by 0 bases, leaving 6 bases between them.

This chain uses TRBV5-4 with TRBJ2-7; maybe TRBD1 (5 bases). Per the germline V gene, CDR1 is SGHNT and CDR2 is YYREEE (reference sequence). Trimming left V 0 bases short and J 4 bases short, with 5 bases between. The CDR3 length is 12 residues. The CDR3 nucleotides read TGTGCCAGCAGCTTGGAGGGGTACGAGCAGTACTTC. This gives the protein CASSLEGYEQYF.

The chain has TRBV6-2 or TRBV6-3 and TRBJ2-1, with 9 bases that match TRBD2. There are 14 residues in the CDR3. V lost 4 bases to trimming and J lost 4 bases; unmatched junction nucleotides: 2. Looked up from germline, CDR1 is MNHEY and CDR2 is SVGEGT. The CDR3 nucleotides are TGTGCCAGCAGTTCTAGCGGGGTATACAATGAGCAGTTCTTC. The encoded protein is CASSSSGVYNEQFF.

The chain joins TRBV2 to TRBJ1-1; 10 bases are a match to TRBD1. Per the germline V gene, CDR1 is SNHLY and CDR2 is FYNNEI. This CDR3 contains 16 residues. Trimming removed 6 bases from V and 5 bases from J; junction bases left unmatched: 12. As DNA, the CDR3 is TGTGCCAGCAGATCCGGGACAGGGGCCGGGGGAACTGAAGCTTTCTTT. Amino acid sequence: CASRSGTGAGGTEAFF.

The chain carries TRBV7-9 and TRBJ2-7; 7 nucleotides match TRBD1. Germline V lookup: CDR1 SEHNR, CDR2 FQNEAQ (reference sequence). The CDR3 length is 16 residues. V lost 11 bases and J lost 5; bases outside the gene matches: 21. CDR3 in DNA: TGTGCCCTGAAACCATTCCCGGGGACAGCAAAGAACGAGCAGTACTTC. This codes for CALKPFPGTAKNEQYF.

The chain combines TRBV5-1 with TRBJ2-7; possible D gene TRBD1, 7 bases. Per germline, CDR1 SGHRS and CDR2 YFSETQ. V dropped 4 bases and J dropped 3 bases, with 17 bases sitting between them. The CDR3 extends over 15 amino acids. CDR3 region: CASSPSGGLGYEQYF. The CDR3, as DNA: TGCGCCAGCAGCCCGTCAGGGGGACTCGGCTACGAGCAGTACTTC.

The table lists this clone with a count of one. The chain uses TRBV27 and TRBJ1-4, with 7 bases lining up with TRBD1. CDR3 length: 15 amino acids. Unmatched junction bases numbered 7, after V lost 5 bases and J lost 4 bases. Germline V gene lookup returns CDR1 MNHEY and CDR2 SMNVEV (reference sequence). The CDR3 DNA reads TGTGCCAGCAGTCGGACAGGCGCCGGTAATGAAAAACTGTTTTTT. It specifies CASSRTGAGNEKLFF.

This chain connects TRBV3-1 (or the pseudogene TRBV3-2) to TRBJ2-5, with D hard to call. V was shortened by 8 bases and J by 4 bases, with 5 bases between the two germline ends. From germline, CDR1 is LGHDT and CDR2 YNNKEL (reference sequence). There are 10 residues in the CDR3. The chain's CDR3 is CASGLETQYF. In DNA form, the CDR3 reads TGTGCCAGCGGTTTAGAGACCCAGTACTTC.

This chain links TRBV7-6 with TRBJ2-1; 7 bases align to TRBD1. Germline V gene lookup returns CDR1 SGHVS and CDR2 FNYEAQ. With 1 base clipped from V and 9 bases from J, the junction kept 9 bases outside the gene matches. This CDR3 region has 15 residues. The CDR3 reads CASSLGGTVFGEQFF. CDR3 coding DNA: TGTGCCAGCAGCTTAGGTGGGACAGTATTTGGTGAGCAGTTCTTC.

This sequence joins TRBV2 and TRBJ2-3, with 9 bases matching TRBD2. CDR3 length: 13 amino acids. V dropped 7 bases and J dropped 6; count of bases not matched to a gene: 5. From germline, CDR1 is SNHLY and CDR2 FYNNEI. CDR3 region: CASNQRGADTQYF. The CDR3 DNA is TGTGCCAGCAATCAGCGGGGGGCGGATACGCAGTATTTT.

The rearrangement uses TRBV24-1 and TRBJ1-1, with 7 bases fitting TRBD1. CDR1 KGHDR and CDR2 SFDVKD come from the germline V gene. This CDR3 is built from 15 residues. The V segment lost 3 bases and the J segment 4 bases; nucleotides outside the gene matches: 7. The CDR3 DNA sequence: TGTGCCACCAGTGATCCTAACAGGGGAGTCACTGAAGCTTTCTTT. As protein: CATSDPNRGVTEAFF.

This rearrangement joins TRBV6-6 to TRBJ2-4; 8 nucleotides line up with TRBD2. Per the germline V gene, CDR1 is MNHNY and CDR2 is SVGAGI (reference sequence). Losses at the gene ends were 6 bases for V and 3 bases for J; bases not matched to a gene: 10. This CDR3 spans 16 amino acids. The DNA for the CDR3 is TGTGCCAGCAGCCCCCCGGGGGGGGCGGTCAAAAACATTCAGTACTTC. It is translated as CASSPPGGAVKNIQYF.